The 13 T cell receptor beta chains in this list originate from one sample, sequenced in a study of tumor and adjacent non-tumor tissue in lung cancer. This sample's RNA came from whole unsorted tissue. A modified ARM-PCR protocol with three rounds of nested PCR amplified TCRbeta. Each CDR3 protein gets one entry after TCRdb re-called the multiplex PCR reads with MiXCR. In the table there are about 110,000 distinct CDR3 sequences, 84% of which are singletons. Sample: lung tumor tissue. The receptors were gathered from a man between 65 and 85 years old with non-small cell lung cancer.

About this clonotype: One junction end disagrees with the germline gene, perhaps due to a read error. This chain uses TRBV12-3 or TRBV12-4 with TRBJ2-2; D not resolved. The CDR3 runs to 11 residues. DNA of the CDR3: TGTACCAGCAGTAGTCTCGGGGAGCTGTTTTTT. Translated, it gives CTSSSLGELFF.

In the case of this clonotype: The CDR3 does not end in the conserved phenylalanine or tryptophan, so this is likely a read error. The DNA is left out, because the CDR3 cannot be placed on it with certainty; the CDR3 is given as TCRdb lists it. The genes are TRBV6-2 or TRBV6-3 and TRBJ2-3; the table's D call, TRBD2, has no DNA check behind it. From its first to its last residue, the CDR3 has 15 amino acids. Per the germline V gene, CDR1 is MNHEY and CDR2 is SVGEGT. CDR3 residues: CASGYRAPQTDTHYI.

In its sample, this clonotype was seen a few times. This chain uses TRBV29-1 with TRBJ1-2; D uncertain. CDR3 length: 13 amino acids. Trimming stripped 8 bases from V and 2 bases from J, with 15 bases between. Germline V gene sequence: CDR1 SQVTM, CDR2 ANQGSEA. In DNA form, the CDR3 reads TGCAGCACTTACTTTCTACGGAACTATGGCTACACCTTC. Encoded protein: CSTYFLRNYGYTF.

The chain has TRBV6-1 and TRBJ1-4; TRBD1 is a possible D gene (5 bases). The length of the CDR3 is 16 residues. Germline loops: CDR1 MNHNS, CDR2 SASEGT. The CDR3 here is CVGSEVGLGADQKLFF. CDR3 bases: TGTGTCGGCAGTGAAGTGGGTTTAGGGGCAGATCAAAAACTGTTTTTT.

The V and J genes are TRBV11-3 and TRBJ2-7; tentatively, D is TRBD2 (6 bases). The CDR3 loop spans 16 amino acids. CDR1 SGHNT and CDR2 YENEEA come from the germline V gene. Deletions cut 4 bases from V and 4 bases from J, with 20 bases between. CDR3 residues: CASSSAGSRPIYEQYF. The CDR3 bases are TGTGCCAGCAGCTCCGCCGGGAGTCGGCCGATTTACGAGCAGTACTTC.

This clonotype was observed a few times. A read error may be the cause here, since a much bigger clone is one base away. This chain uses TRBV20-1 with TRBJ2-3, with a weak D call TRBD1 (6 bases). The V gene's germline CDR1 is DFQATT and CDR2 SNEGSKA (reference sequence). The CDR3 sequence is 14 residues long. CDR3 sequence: CSARVGWDTDMQYF. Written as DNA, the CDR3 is TGCAGTGCTAGAGTAGGGTGGGACACAGATATGCAGTATTTT.

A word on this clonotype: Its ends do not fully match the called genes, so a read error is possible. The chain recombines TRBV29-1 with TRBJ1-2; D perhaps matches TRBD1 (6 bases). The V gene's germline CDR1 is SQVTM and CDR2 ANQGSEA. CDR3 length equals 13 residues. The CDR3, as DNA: TGTAGCGCCCAGACGACAGGCGTTGGCTGCTATACCTTC. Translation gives CSAQTTGVGCYTF. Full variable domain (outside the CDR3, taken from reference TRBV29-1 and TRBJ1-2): SAVISQKPSRDICQRGTSLTIQCQVDSQVTMMFWYRQQPGQSLTLIATANQGSEATYESGFVIDKFPISRPNLTFSTLTVSNMSPEDSSIYLCSAQTTGVGCYTFGSGTRLTVV.

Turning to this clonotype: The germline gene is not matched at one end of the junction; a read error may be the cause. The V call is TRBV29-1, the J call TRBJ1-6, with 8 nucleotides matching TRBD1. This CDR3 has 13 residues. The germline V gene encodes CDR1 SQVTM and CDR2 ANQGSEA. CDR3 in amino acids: CSAKDRDWSPLDF. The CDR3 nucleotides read TGCAGCGCTAAGGACAGGGATTGGTCACCCCTCGACTTT.

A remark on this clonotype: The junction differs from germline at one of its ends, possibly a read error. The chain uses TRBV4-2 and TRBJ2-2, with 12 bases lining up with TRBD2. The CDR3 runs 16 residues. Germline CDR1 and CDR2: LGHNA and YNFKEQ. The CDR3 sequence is CVSYRLAGVGTGELFF. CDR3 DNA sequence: TGTGTCAGCTACAGACTAGCGGGAGTGGGGACCGGGGAGCTATTTTTT.

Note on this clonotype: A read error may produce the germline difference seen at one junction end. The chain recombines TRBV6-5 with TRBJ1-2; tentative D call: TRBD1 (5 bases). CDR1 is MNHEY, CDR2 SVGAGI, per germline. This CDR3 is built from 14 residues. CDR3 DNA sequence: TGTGCCAGCAGTTACTCACTGGGAAGGGGCGGCTACACATTC. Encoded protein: CASSYSLGRGGYTF.

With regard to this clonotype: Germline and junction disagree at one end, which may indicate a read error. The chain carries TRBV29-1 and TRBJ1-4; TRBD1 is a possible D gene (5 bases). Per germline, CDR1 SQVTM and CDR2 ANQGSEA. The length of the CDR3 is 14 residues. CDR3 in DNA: TGCAGCGCATACGGGGCAACAACTAATGTAAAACTGTTTTTT. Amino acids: CSAYGATTNVKLFF.

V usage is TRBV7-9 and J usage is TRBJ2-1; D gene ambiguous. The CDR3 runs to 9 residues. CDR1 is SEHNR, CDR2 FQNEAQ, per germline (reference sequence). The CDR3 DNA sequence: TGTACCTTCTACAATGAGCAGTTCTTC. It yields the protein CTFYNEQFF.

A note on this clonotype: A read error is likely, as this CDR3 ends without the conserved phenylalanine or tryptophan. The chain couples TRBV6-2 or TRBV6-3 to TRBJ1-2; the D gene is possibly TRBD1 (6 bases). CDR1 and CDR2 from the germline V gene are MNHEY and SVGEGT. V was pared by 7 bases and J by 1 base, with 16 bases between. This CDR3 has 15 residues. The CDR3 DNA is TGTGCCAGCAACCAAAGGACAGTTCTTAACTATGGCTACACCTTG. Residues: CASNQRTVLNYGYTL.